The 21 T cell receptor beta chains below come from one sample, sequenced in a study of T cells expressing NK-cell markers. TCRdb reprocessed the 5' RACE reads; each CDR3 protein has one entry and no DNA is given. Listed are hundreds of thousands of distinct CDR3 sequences; around 4% falls within the top ten. The sample consisted of blood T cells: a sorted CD56 or NKG2C T cell subset, CD4+ or CD8+ T cells, or bulk PBMC T cells (not recorded which). The receptors were gathered from a woman aged 18-69 years in good health.

The J gene is TRBJ2-7, the V gene TRBV5-1; the TCRdb call, TRBD1, lacks DNA for checking. In germline, CDR1 is SGHRS, CDR2 YFSETQ. The CDR3 covers 14 residues. The CDR3 loop reads CASSTDRFPYEQYF.

V is TRBV6-2 or TRBV6-3 and J is TRBJ1-2; TCRdb's D gene call, TRBD1, goes unchecked for lack of DNA. Germline CDR1 and CDR2: MNHEY and SVGEGT. The CDR3 is 13 residues long. CDR3 residues: CASRETGDYGYTF.

The CDR3: CASSYGRTNYGYTF. The J gene is TRBJ1-2, the V gene TRBV6-5. This CDR3 contains 14 residues. The germline gives CDR1 MNHEY, CDR2 SVGAGI.

This chain connects TRBV12-3 or TRBV12-4 to TRBJ1-6. CDR3 length: 14 amino acids. This CDR3 is CASSLHSYNSPLHF.

The chain has TRBV28 and TRBJ1-2. Germline CDR1 is MDHEN and CDR2 is SYDVKM. CDR3 length equals 12 residues. CDR3 region: CASSLIGSGYTF.

The chain recombines TRBV20-1 with TRBJ2-6; no DNA is available, so the TRBD2 call from TCRdb remains unchecked. Germline V lookup: CDR1 DFQATT, CDR2 SNEGSKA (reference sequence). The CDR3 contains 13 residues. CDR3 region: CSARLPGANVLTF.

J is TRBJ1-1 and V is TRBV7-9. Germline V gene data show CDR1 as SEHNR and CDR2 as FQNEAQ (reference sequence). The CDR3 covers 14 residues. The CDR3 sequence: CASSLEQGNTEAFF.

V usage is TRBV15 and J usage is TRBJ1-5. The CDR3 is 15 amino acids. Germline-derived CDR1 and CDR2 are LNHNV and YYDKDF (reference sequence). CDR3 protein: CATSRDGRSNQPQHF.

The rearrangement joins TRBV7-3 to TRBJ1-1; TCRdb's D gene call, TRBD1, goes unchecked for lack of DNA. CDR1 is SGHTA, CDR2 FQGTGA, per germline. The CDR3 sequence is 14 residues long. CDR3 sequence reads: CASRTQPLDTEAFF.

V usage is TRBV6-6 and J usage is TRBJ2-7. The CDR3 sequence is 13 residues long. The germline V gene has CDR1 MNHNY and CDR2 SVGAGI (reference sequence). CDR3 in amino acids: CASGPEVFYEQYF.

CDR3 loop: CSARSLAQAGGLDTQYF. V usage is TRBV20-1 and J usage is TRBJ2-3; TCRdb gives TRBD2 as the D gene, but with no DNA this cannot be confirmed. The CDR3 contains 17 residues. CDR1 and CDR2 (germline): DFQATT, SNEGSKA (reference sequence).

The rearrangement joins TRBV7-2 to TRBJ2-1; TCRdb selects TRBD2, and the lack of DNA leaves this call unchecked. From germline, CDR1 is SGHTA and CDR2 FQGNSA. The CDR3 consists of 16 residues. The CDR3 sequence: CASRDRTSGGDNEQFF.

The rearrangement joins TRBV6-1 to TRBJ2-2; the D call from TCRdb, TRBD1, cannot be confirmed without DNA. Germline CDR1 is MNHNS and CDR2 is SASEGT. There are 15 residues in the CDR3. This CDR3 reads CASREGTGRTGELFF.

The genes are TRBV6-5 and TRBJ1-2; the D gene TCRdb calls, TRBD1, cannot be checked with no DNA. Germline V lookup: CDR1 MNHEY, CDR2 SVGAGI. This CDR3 comprises 12 residues. The CDR3 spells CASSPGQGRYTF.

The chain carries TRBV5-1 and TRBJ1-2; without DNA, the TCRdb call of TRBD1 cannot be checked. CDR3 size: 17 residues. Germline V gene lookup returns CDR1 SGHRS and CDR2 YFSETQ. This CDR3 is CASSLGTAGPWNYGYTF.

V usage is TRBV6-1 and J usage is TRBJ1-2; the TCRdb call, TRBD1, lacks DNA for checking. CDR3 length: 13 residues. Germline assignment: CDR1 MNHNS and CDR2 SASEGT. CDR3 in amino acids: CASRREKLYGYTF.

The chain has TRBV4-3 and TRBJ2-7; with no DNA, the TCRdb D assignment of TRBD2 cannot be verified. The germline CDR1 and CDR2 sequences are LGHNA and YSLEER. The CDR3 totals 13 residues. The CDR3 is CASSRTSGYEQYF.

The CDR3 reads CASSLMGLAGADTQYF. V usage is TRBV7-2 and J usage is TRBJ2-3; TCRdb proposes TRBD2, but this gene call is untestable without DNA. The CDR3 runs to 16 residues. CDR1 is SGHTA and CDR2 is FQGNSA in the germline V gene.

CDR3 region: CASSQEPERANTGELFF. V and J are TRBV11-2 and TRBJ2-2. Germline V gives CDR1 SGHAT, CDR2 FQNNGV. The CDR3 has 17 residues.

The chain links TRBV7-8 to TRBJ2-2. This CDR3 is 12 amino acids long. Germline values: CDR1 SGHVS, CDR2 FQNEAQ. The CDR3 is CASSLVGGELFF.

The chain uses TRBV12-3 or TRBV12-4 and TRBJ1-1. This CDR3 comprises 14 residues. CDR3: CASSFGGKNTEAFF.